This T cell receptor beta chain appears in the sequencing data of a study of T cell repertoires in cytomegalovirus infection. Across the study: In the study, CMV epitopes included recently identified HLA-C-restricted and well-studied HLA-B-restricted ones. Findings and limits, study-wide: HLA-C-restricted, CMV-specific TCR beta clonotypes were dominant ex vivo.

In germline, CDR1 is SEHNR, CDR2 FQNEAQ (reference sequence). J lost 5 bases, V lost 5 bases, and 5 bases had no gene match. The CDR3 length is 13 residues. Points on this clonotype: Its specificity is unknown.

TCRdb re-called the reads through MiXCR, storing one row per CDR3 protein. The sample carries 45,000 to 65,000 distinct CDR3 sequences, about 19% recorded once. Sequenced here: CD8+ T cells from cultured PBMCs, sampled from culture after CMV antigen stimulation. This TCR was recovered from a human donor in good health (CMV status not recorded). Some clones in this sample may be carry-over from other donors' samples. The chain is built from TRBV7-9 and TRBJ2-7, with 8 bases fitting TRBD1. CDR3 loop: CASSGQGRNEQYF. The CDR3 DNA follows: TGTGCCAGCAGCGGACAGGGCAGGAACGAGCAGTACTTC.